This TCR beta chain comes out of a study of blood T cell repertoires in COVID-19. Study in general: The United States, Italy and Spain provided the acute and convalescent COVID-19 samples. PBMCs, B-cell-depleted T cells, or T cells provided the cDNA or gDNA that made up the material.

V shed 6 bases, J shed 0 bases, and the junction held 7 bases outside the gene matches. The CDR3 runs 15 residues. Germline CDR1 and CDR2: MNHEY and SMNVEV (reference sequence). Seattle patients were enrolled during active infection and followed longitudinally. In the original analysis: Nucleated cell number was recorded as an estimate derived from reference gene primer amplification. The protocol was immunoSEQ multiplex PCR, while the TCRdb copy is restricted to in-frame clones and leaves out a portion. The DNA gave D and trimming, while V, J and clone size come from that table. The repertoire holds about 160,000 clones, 85% to 95% seen once, with 2% in the top ten.

This sequence joins TRBV27 and TRBJ1-2; 7 bases agree with TRBD1. This TCR came from a woman in her fifties or sixties with COVID-19, enrolled during active disease. The sequenced material came from peripheral blood. CDR3 residues: CASSPQGIPNYGYTF. In DNA, the CDR3 is TGTGCCAGCAGCCCACAGGGGATACCTAACTATGGCTACACCTTC.